A selection of T cell receptor beta chains follows, all from one sample in a study of blood T cells in healthy people across ages. TCRdb used MiXCR to reprocess the 5' RACE reads, holding one entry per CDR3 protein. The repertoire includes 750,000 to 950,000 distinct CDR3 sequences, 25% to 30% of them detected once, and 3% sits in the top ten. These records were also assigned to another study, of T cells of mothers and their children.

Material: blood. The receptors stem from a boy under 18 in good health. CDR3s include the opening cysteine and the closing phenylalanine or tryptophan. A D gene is named only where the DNA matches it firmly. The size field is filled for only some rows; it gives once, few, many or a size class.

>TRBJ2-5|TRBV20-1|TRBD2|few
TGCAGTGCTAGAATATTAGCGGGGGGTGAGACCCAGTACTTC
CSARILAGGETQYF
>TRBJ2-4|TRBV28|.|few
TGTGCCAGCAGTCCCCACGGGTGGGGCGGCCTAGCCAAAAACATTCAGTACTTC
CASSPHGWGGLAKNIQYF
>TRBJ2-5|TRBV10-3|.|.
TGTGCCATCAGTGAGTCAGGGCTCCCTTCGGAGACCCAGTACTTC
CAISESGLPSETQYF
>TRBJ2-7|TRBV25-1|.|.
TGTGCCAGCAGTGACCGGTGGAACTACGAGCAGTACTTC
CASSDRWNYEQYF
>TRBJ2-5|TRBV11-2|.|.
TGTGCCAGCAGCTCGACTGGGGCCACAGGGCGGGAGACCCAGTACTTC
CASSSTGATGRETQYF
>TRBJ1-1|TRBV20-1|.|.
TGCAGTGCTAGAGAGGGGAGCACTAAAGCTTTCTTT
CSAREGSTKAFF
>TRBJ2-1|TRBV30|.|few
TGTGCCTACCGGACATCTACCTACAATGAGCAGTTCTTC
CAYRTSTYNEQFF
>TRBJ2-5|TRBV18|TRBD2|.
TGTGCCAGCTCAAGGACTAGCGGGGGAGCGAACCAAGAGACCCAGTACTTC
CASSRTSGGANQETQYF
>TRBJ1-2|TRBV9|.|.
TGTGCCAGCAGCGCGGGACATTCCTACGATGGCTACACCTTC
CASSAGHSYDGYTF
>TRBJ2-7|TRBV27|.|few
TGTGCCAGCAGTGCCAATAGCGGTTACGAGCAGTACTTC
CASSANSGYEQYF
>TRBJ1-2|TRBV20-1|.|.
TGCAGTGCCTACAGTGACTATGGCTACACCTTC
CSAYSDYGYTF
>TRBJ1-2|TRBV27|.|.
TGTGCCAGCAGTCAGGGACCGTTCTATGGCTACACCTTC
CASSQGPFYGYTF
>TRBJ2-1|TRBV2|.|few
TGTGCCAGCAGTGCTTTGCGGACGCACAATGAGCAGTTCTTC
CASSALRTHNEQFF
>TRBJ1-2|TRBV5-1|TRBD1|few
TGCGCCAGCAGCTACACAGGGGGTGATGGCTACACCTTC
CASSYTGGDGYTF
>TRBJ2-7|TRBV30|TRBD1|once
TGTGCCTGGAGAAGTCTGGGACAGGGGGTATACGAGCAGTACTTC
CAWRSLGQGVYEQYF
>TRBJ1-6|TRBV7-2|.|few
TGTGCCAGCAGCTTCCTCGGGTACTCCTATAATTCACCCCTCCACTTT
CASSFLGYSYNSPLHF
>TRBJ2-5|TRBV5-1|TRBD2|few
TGCGCCAGCGGGGCGGGACTAGTGGAGACCCAGTACTTC
CASGAGLVETQYF
>TRBJ1-1|TRBV7-3|TRBD1|.
TGTGCCAGCAGCTCGACAGGGATGTTCACTGAAGCTTTCTTT
CASSSTGMFTEAFF
>TRBJ2-4|TRBV18|.|.
TGTGCCAGCTCACTCCTTACAGGGAGGCTGGAAAACATTCAGTACTTC
CASSLLTGRLENIQYF
>TRBJ2-3|TRBV6-2/TRBV6-3|.|.
TGTGCCAGCAGTTCCTTCACGAGGGATACGCAGTATTTT
CASSSFTRDTQYF
>TRBJ2-7|TRBV2|.|.
TGTGCCAGCAGTGCGAACCTCGACAGTATGCAGTACTTC
CASSANLDSMQYF
>TRBJ2-5|TRBV7-7|.|few
TGTGCCAGCAGCCATAGACAGGATTTCCAAGAGACCCAGTACTTC
CASSHRQDFQETQYF
>TRBJ1-1|TRBV12-5|.|.
TGTGCTAGTGGTCCGATGAACACTGAAGCTTTCTTT
CASGPMNTEAFF
>TRBJ2-1|TRBV27|.|few
TGTGCCAGCAGCCCAGTCGGAGGTCCCTACAATGAGCAGTTCTTC
CASSPVGGPYNEQFF
>TRBJ1-5|TRBV6-6|.|.
TGTGCCAGCAGCCAACCGGTGGCAGGGCAGCCCCAGCATTTT
CASSQPVAGQPQHF
>TRBJ2-6|TRBV7-9|.|.
TGTGCCAGCGGCACAGGGACAGGGGCCAACGTCCTGACTTTC
CASGTGTGANVLTF
>TRBJ1-3|TRBV6-1|.|.
TGTGCCAGCAGTGAATCAGCGGCGAGAGCTGGAAACACCATATATTTT
CASSESAARAGNTIYF
>TRBJ1-2|TRBV7-6|.|.
TGTGCCAGCAGCTTCGGCCTAGGGGGACGGGACTATGGCTACACCTTC
CASSFGLGGRDYGYTF
>TRBJ2-4|TRBV28|.|few
TGTGCCAGCAGATCCCCAGGGGCCAAAAACATTCAGTACTTC
CASRSPGAKNIQYF
>TRBJ2-5|TRBV3-1|.|.
TGTGCCAGCCTGGCCACTGGATTGGAGACCCAGTACTTC
CASLATGLETQYF
>TRBJ2-3|TRBV7-9|.|.
TGTGCCAGCAGGAGGAGTAGCACAGATACGCAGTATTTT
CASRRSSTDTQYF
>TRBJ1-1|TRBV5-5|.|few
TGTGCCAGCAGCTTGTCTGTGGGCAGCGGCACTGAAGCTTTCTTT
CASSLSVGSGTEAFF
>TRBJ1-3|TRBV6-5|.|.
TGTGCCAGCAGTTACTCGAAAGGTTCTGGAAACACCATATATTTT
CASSYSKGSGNTIYF
>TRBJ2-2|TRBV27|.|.
TGTGCCAGCAGTTTACGGGCGGGTCCCACCGGGGAGCTGTTTTTT
CASSLRAGPTGELFF
>TRBJ2-1|TRBV3-1|TRBD2|few
TGTGCCAGCAGCCCCCCACGCGGGGGGGCGTCCTACAATGAGCAGTTCTTC
CASSPPRGGASYNEQFF
>TRBJ2-7|TRBV6-2/TRBV6-3|.|.
TGTGCCAGCAGTCACCACGGACCCTCCTACGAGCAGTACTTC
CASSHHGPSYEQYF
>TRBJ1-2|TRBV7-6|.|.
TGTGCCAGCAGCGGAGGACTGGGCTACACCTTC
CASSGGLGYTF
>TRBJ2-7|TRBV5-1|TRBD1|.
TGCGCCAGCAGCTTGGAGAGACAGGGATCCTACGAGCAGTACTTC
CASSLERQGSYEQYF
>TRBJ1-5|TRBV5-1|TRBD1|few
TGCGCCAGCAGCGCCGGGACAGGGAACAATCAGCCCCAGCATTTT
CASSAGTGNNQPQHF
>TRBJ1-5|TRBV12-3/TRBV12-4|TRBD1|.
TGTGCCAGCAGTTATATAGGCACAGGGGGCAGCAATCAGCCCCAGCATTTT
CASSYIGTGGSNQPQHF